The table lists the clone carrying this TCR beta chain with a count of one. The data were produced by immunoSEQ multiplex PCR, yet TCRdb's version contains in-frame clones alone and is incomplete. The sample includes some 130,000 clones, 93% of them seen just once. This sample was taken from a study of T cell responses to AZD1222 COVID-19 vaccine. The receptor was derived from an adult in good health. The sequencing used peripheral blood, collected on day 0 of AZD1222 vaccination.

The CDR3 protein is CASTTSGRAGQYF. The CDR3 region has the DNA TGTGCCAGCACAACTAGCGGGAGGGCCGGGCAGTACTTC. This chain joins TRBV28 and TRBJ2-7; 13 bases line up with TRBD2. Germline V gene lookup returns CDR1 MDHEN and CDR2 SYDVKM. The CDR3 is 13 residues long. The V gene end was trimmed by 7 bases and the J gene end by 9 bases; junction bases not matched to a gene: 6.